This T cell receptor beta chain was obtained from a study of CD8 T cells in Susac syndrome. The CDR3 runs to 12 residues. CDR1 SQVTM and CDR2 ANQGSEA come from the germline V gene. The V and J ends lost 4 bases and 4 bases respectively, with 10 bases between them. A quantity of about 0.45 to 1 ug RNA underwent reverse transcription using random hexamers. The immunoSEQ assay covered 54 Vbeta and 13 Jbeta segments for CDR3. One entry per CDR3 protein, called by TCRdb with MiXCR from the immunoSEQ multiplex PCR reads. The sample holds about 100,000 distinct CDR3 sequences, 95% seen once. Sequencing targeted TCR beta in blood CD8+ and CD4+ T cells.

The specimen sequenced was CD8+ T cells from PBMCs. This chain links TRBV29-1 with TRBJ1-1, with a tentative D call TRBD1 (5 bases). The origin of this receptor is a human donor with Susac syndrome. CDR3 nucleotides: TGCAGCGTTGGTACGAGGGGCACTGAAGCTTTCTTT. As protein: CSVGTRGTEAFF.